These T cell receptor beta chains were read from a single sample in a study of blood T cell repertoires in COVID-19. Only in-frame clones appear in the TCRdb table, and some are missing; sequencing was by immunoSEQ multiplex PCR. Of about 220,000 clones in the sample, around 89% are singletons; the top ten hold under 4%. Sequences were obtained from PBMCs or T cells enriched from blood (not recorded which). Source of these receptors: a woman in her late teens or twenties in a cohort exposed to, infected with or recovered from COVID-19 (not recorded which). Both conserved end residues are part of each CDR3. Each record gives: CDR3 DNA, CDR3 protein, CDR3 length, D gene, V gene, clone size, J gene. D genes are given only for firm matches. The size entry is marked missing in some rows and otherwise reads once, few, many or a size class.

CDR3nt: TGTGCCAGCAGCAAGTGGGGGCCAGATACGCAGTATTTT
CDR3aa: CASSKWGPDTQYF
len: 13
d_gene: -
v_gene: TRBV21-1
abundance: -
j_gene: TRBJ2-3

CDR3nt: TGTGCCACCAGTGACCGAGACAGGGGCTACACAGATACGCAGTATTTT
CDR3aa: CATSDRDRGYTDTQYF
len: 16
d_gene: TRBD1
v_gene: TRBV24-1
abundance: -
j_gene: TRBJ2-3

CDR3nt: TGTGCCAGCTCACCACCGGGAGCTTTCTACGAGCAGTACTTC
CDR3aa: CASSPPGAFYEQYF
len: 14
d_gene: -
v_gene: TRBV18
abundance: few
j_gene: TRBJ2-7

CDR3nt: TGTGCCAGCAGCGTAAACATGAACACTGAAGCTTTCTTT
CDR3aa: CASSVNMNTEAFF
len: 13
d_gene: -
v_gene: TRBV6-6
abundance: -
j_gene: TRBJ1-1

CDR3nt: TGTGCCAGTAGTATGTCAGGGATATGGTCTGGGGCCAACGTCCTGACTTTC
CDR3aa: CASSMSGIWSGANVLTF
len: 17
d_gene: -
v_gene: TRBV19
abundance: once
j_gene: TRBJ2-6

CDR3nt: TGTGCCAGCAGCCCCGGAGGGGCCGGGTACGAGCAGTACTTC
CDR3aa: CASSPGGAGYEQYF
len: 14
d_gene: -
v_gene: TRBV7-9
abundance: -
j_gene: TRBJ2-7

CDR3nt: TGTGCCAGCAGCTGGACAACCGGGACTAGTTTGTACAATGAGCAGTTCTTC
CDR3aa: CASSWTTGTSLYNEQFF
len: 17
d_gene: TRBD2
v_gene: TRBV13
abundance: -
j_gene: TRBJ2-1

CDR3nt: TGTGCCAGCAGTGACTCTGAGGGAGAAGGGAATGAGCAGTTCTTC
CDR3aa: CASSDSEGEGNEQFF
len: 15
d_gene: -
v_gene: TRBV6-4
abundance: -
j_gene: TRBJ2-1

CDR3nt: TGTGCCAGCAGCTTATCATCAGGCGATGGCTACACCTTC
CDR3aa: CASSLSSGDGYTF
len: 13
d_gene: -
v_gene: TRBV7-2
abundance: -
j_gene: TRBJ1-2

CDR3nt: TGTGCCAGCAGTGATAGCGGGAGGGCCAACGGGGAGCTGTTTTTT
CDR3aa: CASSDSGRANGELFF
len: 15
d_gene: TRBD2
v_gene: TRBV2
abundance: -
j_gene: TRBJ2-2

CDR3nt: TGTGCCACCAGTGAATCACTAGCAACATCACCCCTCCACTTT
CDR3aa: CATSESLATSPLHF
len: 14
d_gene: -
v_gene: TRBV24-1
abundance: -
j_gene: TRBJ1-6

CDR3nt: TGTGCCAGCAGCGTATCGTCAGGGAAAGAGACCCAGTACTTC
CDR3aa: CASSVSSGKETQYF
len: 14
d_gene: -
v_gene: TRBV9
abundance: -
j_gene: TRBJ2-5

CDR3nt: TGTGCCAGCTCACAAGCAATAGGACCTGGGGCGGTGAGCACTGAAGCTTTCTTT
CDR3aa: CASSQAIGPGAVSTEAFF
len: 18
d_gene: -
v_gene: TRBV18
abundance: -
j_gene: TRBJ1-1

CDR3nt: TGTGCCAGTAGTATGACAGGGGGCCTCTACGAGCAGTACTTC
CDR3aa: CASSMTGGLYEQYF
len: 14
d_gene: TRBD1
v_gene: TRBV19
abundance: -
j_gene: TRBJ2-7

CDR3nt: TGTGCCAGCAGCTTGGATCACAGGGGTGGCTACACCTTC
CDR3aa: CASSLDHRGGYTF
len: 13
d_gene: TRBD1
v_gene: TRBV5-6
abundance: -
j_gene: TRBJ1-2

CDR3nt: TGTGCCAGCACACCGGGACAGGGACATGGCTACACCTTC
CDR3aa: CASTPGQGHGYTF
len: 13
d_gene: TRBD1
v_gene: TRBV28
abundance: -
j_gene: TRBJ1-2

CDR3nt: TGTGCCAGCAGCTTAGATGGTGATAGCGGGAGAGAGAGAGAGACCCAGTACTTC
CDR3aa: CASSLDGDSGRERETQYF
len: 18
d_gene: TRBD2
v_gene: TRBV11-3
abundance: -
j_gene: TRBJ2-5